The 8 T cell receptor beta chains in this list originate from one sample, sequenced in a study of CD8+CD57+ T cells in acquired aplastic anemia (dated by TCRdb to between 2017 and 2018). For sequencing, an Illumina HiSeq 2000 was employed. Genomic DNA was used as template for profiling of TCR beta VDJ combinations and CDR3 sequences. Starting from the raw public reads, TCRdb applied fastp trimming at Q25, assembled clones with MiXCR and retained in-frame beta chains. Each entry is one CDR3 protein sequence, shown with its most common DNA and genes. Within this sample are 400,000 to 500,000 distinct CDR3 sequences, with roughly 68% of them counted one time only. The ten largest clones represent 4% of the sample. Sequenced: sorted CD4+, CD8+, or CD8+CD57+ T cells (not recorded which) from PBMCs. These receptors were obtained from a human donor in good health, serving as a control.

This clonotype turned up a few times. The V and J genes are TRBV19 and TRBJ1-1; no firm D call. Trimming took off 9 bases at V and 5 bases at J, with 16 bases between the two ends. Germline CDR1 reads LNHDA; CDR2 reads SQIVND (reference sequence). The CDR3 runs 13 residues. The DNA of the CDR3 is TGTGCCAGCAGCTTAGCGCCTCAGACTGAAGCTTTCTTT. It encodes CASSLAPQTEAFF.

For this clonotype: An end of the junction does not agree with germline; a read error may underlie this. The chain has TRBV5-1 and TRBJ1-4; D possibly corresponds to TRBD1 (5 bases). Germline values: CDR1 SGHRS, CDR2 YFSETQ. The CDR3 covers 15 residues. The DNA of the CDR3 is TGCGCCAGCAGCCCGTTCCCAGGGACTAGTGAAAAACTGTTTTTT. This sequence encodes CASSPFPGTSEKLFF.

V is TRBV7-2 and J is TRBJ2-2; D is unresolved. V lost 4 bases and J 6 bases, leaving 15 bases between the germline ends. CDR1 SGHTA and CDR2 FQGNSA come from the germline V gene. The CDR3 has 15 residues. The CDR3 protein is CASSSNSGNPGELFF. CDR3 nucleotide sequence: TGTGCCAGCAGCTCCAACTCGGGCAACCCCGGGGAGCTGTTTTTT. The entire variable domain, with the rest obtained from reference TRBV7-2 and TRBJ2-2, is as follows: GAGVSQSPSNKVTEKGKDVELRCDPISGHTALYWYRQSLGQGLEFLIYFQGNSAPDKSGLPSDRFSAERTGGSVSTLTIQRTQQEDSAVYLCASSSNSGNPGELFFGEGSRLTVL.

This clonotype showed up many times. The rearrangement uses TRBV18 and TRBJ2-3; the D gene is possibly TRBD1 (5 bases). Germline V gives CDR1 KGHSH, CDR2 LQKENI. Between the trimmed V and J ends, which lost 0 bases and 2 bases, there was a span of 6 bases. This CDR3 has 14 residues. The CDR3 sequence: CASSPPGATDTQYF. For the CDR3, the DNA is TGTGCCAGCTCACCACCTGGGGCCACAGATACGCAGTATTTT. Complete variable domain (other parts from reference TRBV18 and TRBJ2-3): NAGVMQNPRHLVRRRGQEARLRCSPMKGHSHVYWYRQLPEEGLKFMVYLQKENIIDESGMPKERFSAEFPKEGPSILRIQQVVRGDSAAYFCASSPPGATDTQYFGPGTRLTVL.

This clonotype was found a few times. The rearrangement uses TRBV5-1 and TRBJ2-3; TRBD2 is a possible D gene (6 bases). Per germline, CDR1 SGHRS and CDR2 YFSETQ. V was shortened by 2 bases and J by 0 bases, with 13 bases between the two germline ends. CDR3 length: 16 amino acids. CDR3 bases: TGCGCCAGCAGCTTTGGTATAGCGGCTAGCACAGATACGCAGTATTTT. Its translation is CASSFGIAASTDTQYF.

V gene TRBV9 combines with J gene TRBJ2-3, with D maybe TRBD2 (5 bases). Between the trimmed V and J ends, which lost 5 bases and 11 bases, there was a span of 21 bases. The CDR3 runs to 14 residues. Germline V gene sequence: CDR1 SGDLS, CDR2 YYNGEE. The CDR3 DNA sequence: TGTGCCAGCAGTGAAGGCACAGTCGCGGGTAAGCAGTATTTT. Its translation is CASSEGTVAGKQYF.

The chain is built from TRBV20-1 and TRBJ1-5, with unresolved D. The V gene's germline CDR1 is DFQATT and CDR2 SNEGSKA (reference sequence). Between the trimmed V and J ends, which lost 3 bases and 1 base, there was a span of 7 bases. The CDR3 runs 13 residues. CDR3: CSASENSNQPQHF. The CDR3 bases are TGCAGTGCTAGTGAAAACAGCAATCAGCCCCAGCATTTT.

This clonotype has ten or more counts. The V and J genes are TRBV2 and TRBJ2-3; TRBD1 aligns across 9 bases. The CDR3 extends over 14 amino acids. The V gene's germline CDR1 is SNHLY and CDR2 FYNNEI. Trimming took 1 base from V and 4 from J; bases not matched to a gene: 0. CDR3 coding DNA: TGTGCCAGCAGTGAAGGGACAGGGGCAGATACGCAGTATTTT. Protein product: CASSEGTGADTQYF.